The subject of this entry is one T cell receptor beta chain. This record comes from a study of blood T cell repertoires in COVID-19. Using immunoSEQ multiplex PCR, the repertoire was profiled, and TCRdb retains in-frame clones only, with some absent. This sample has 150,000 to 200,000 clones, with 80% to 85% found just once. This TCR came from a woman aged 55-70 years with acute or convalescent COVID-19. The sample consisted of peripheral blood.

The CDR3 DNA sequence: TGTGCCAGCAGCTTCCAGCGGGGGGGCGAGACCCAGTACTTC. Protein product: CASSFQRGGETQYF. This chain joins TRBV7-2 and TRBJ2-5, with 10 bases fitting TRBD2. The CDR3 spans 14 residues. Germline V gene lookup returns CDR1 SGHTA and CDR2 FQGNSA. The ends lost 3 bases at V and 5 bases at J; junction bases unmatched: 3.